These 3 T cell receptor beta chains came from one sample sequenced in a study of PD-L1 blockade in urothelial cancer. Documented time point: pretreatment peripheral blood. Measured with immunoSEQ multiplex PCR; TCRdb has only the in-frame clones, and not every one. Of fewer than 85,000 clones in the sample, around 84% were seen once. The source was PBMCs, collected around atezolizumab (anti-PD-L1) treatment. The source is a woman in her 70s with urothelial cancer.

The rearrangement uses TRBV6-5 and TRBJ2-1; D call uncertain. The germline V and J ends were trimmed by 3 bases and 5 bases, with 14 bases remaining between them. Germline CDR1 MNHEY, CDR2 SVGAGI. The CDR3 runs to 15 residues. CDR3 in amino acids: CASSYGAGTHNEQFF. The CDR3 nucleotides are TGTGCCAGCAGTTATGGTGCAGGTACCCACAATGAGCAGTTCTTC.

The chain links TRBV7-2 to TRBJ2-5; the D gene is possibly TRBD2 (6 bases). CDR1 is SGHTA, CDR2 FQGNSA, per germline. With 0 bases removed from V and 0 bases from J, the gap between germline ends came to 11 bases. The CDR3 runs to 16 residues. The CDR3 sequence: CASSLAGGTYQETQYF. The CDR3, as DNA: TGTGCCAGCAGCTTAGCTGGCGGGACTTACCAAGAGACCCAGTACTTC.

The chain employs TRBV18 and TRBJ1-1; TRBD1 matches at 9 bases. The germline gives CDR1 KGHSH, CDR2 LQKENI. V lost 5 bases to trimming and J lost 4 bases; unmatched junction nucleotides: 5. This CDR3 region has 14 residues. The CDR3 sequence: CASSTQGAPTEAFF. The CDR3 coding sequence is TGTGCCAGCTCAACACAGGGGGCGCCCACTGAAGCTTTCTTT. Full variable domain (rest looked up from reference TRBV18 and TRBJ1-1): NAGVMQNPRHLVRRRGQEARLRCSPMKGHSHVYWYRQLPEEGLKFMVYLQKENIIDESGMPKERFSAEFPKEGPSILRIQQVVRGDSAAYFCASSTQGAPTEAFFGQGTRLTVV.